This T cell receptor beta chain was retrieved from a study of shared clonotypes between healthy human individuals. Germline lookup yields CDR1 SEHNR and CDR2 FQNEAQ (reference sequence). The V segment lost 5 bases and the J segment 3 bases; nucleotides outside the gene matches: 6. The CDR3 loop spans 14 amino acids. Naive CD8 populations comprised CD45RO-negative cells positively selected for CCR7, excluding terminally differentiated effector memory CD45RA+ cells. Concerning this clone: This sample also contains other DNA sequences that code for the same CDR3.

Repertoires were generated with immunoSEQ multiplex PCR, while TCRdb's copy carries only in-frame clones and drops some. This table holds about 580,000 clones, nearly 98% found once. The gene calls are TRBV7-9 and TRBJ2-7; TRBD1 matches 8 bases. What was sequenced was naive CD8+ T cells sorted from blood. The sequence came from a man aged 30-40 years in good health. DNA for the CDR3: TGTGCCAGCAGCCTCGGACAGGGCTTCTACGAGCAGTACTTC. This sequence encodes CASSLGQGFYEQYF.